Shown below are 14 T cell receptor beta chains from a single sample sequenced in a study of T-cell reconstitution after alpha-beta-depleted transplantation in children. A library of TCRbeta sequences, prepared with unique molecular identifiers, was generated. TCRdb fed the PCR reads into MiXCR, producing one record per CDR3 protein. Altogether a few hundred thousand distinct CDR3 sequences are present, 10% being singletons, with the ten largest covering 2.4%. Sample: PBMCs from the stem cell graft donor, taken from the stem cell graft. The receptors come from a human donor who donated a stem cell graft to a child with acute lymphoblastic leukemia.

This clonotype showed up just a few times. The chain couples TRBV12-3 or TRBV12-4 to TRBJ2-1, with D hard to call. V shed 0 bases and J shed 3 bases, with 9 bases lying between them. The CDR3 has 15 amino acids. The CDR3: CASSLAETNYNEQFF. The CDR3 DNA is TGTGCCAGCAGTTTAGCGGAGACGAACTACAATGAGCAGTTCTTC.

This clonotype occurred a few times. V and J are TRBV7-9 and TRBJ2-7; TRBD1 might be the D (5 bases). The CDR3 has 16 residues. Trimming removed 4 bases from V and 5 bases from J, with 21 bases in between. Germline V lookup: CDR1 SEHNR, CDR2 FQNEAQ (reference sequence). The DNA of the CDR3 is TGTGCCAGCAGCTCCTCCCCCAAGGGTGAAGGGGACGAGCAGTACTTC. This gives the protein CASSSSPKGEGDEQYF.

This clonotype was observed many times. The chain links TRBV7-2 to TRBJ2-3; D is unresolved. CDR1 is SGHTA and CDR2 is FQGNSA in the germline V gene. The CDR3 is made up of 13 amino acids. V was trimmed by 5 bases and J by 1 base, leaving 7 bases between them. CDR3 loop: CASSQQRTDTQYF. In DNA, the CDR3 is TGTGCCAGCAGCCAACAACGCACAGATACGCAGTATTTT. Variable domain in full (rest from reference TRBV7-2 and TRBJ2-3): GAGVSQSPSNKVTEKGKDVELRCDPISGHTALYWYRQSLGQGLEFLIYFQGNSAPDKSGLPSDRFSAERTGGSVSTLTIQRTQQEDSAVYLCASSQQRTDTQYFGPGTRLTVL.

The rearrangement joins TRBV14 to TRBJ1-2; TRBD1 matches 7 bases. Trimming at V came to 5 bases and at J to 3 bases, leaving 9 bases not matched to a gene. This CDR3 spans 15 amino acids. In germline, CDR1 is SGHDN, CDR2 FVKESK. This CDR3 is CASSSRQGLHYGYTF. The DNA for the CDR3 is TGTGCCAGCAGCTCTCGACAGGGCTTGCACTATGGCTACACCTTC.

This clonotype was detected only a few times. V is TRBV5-1 and J is TRBJ2-4; tentatively, D is TRBD1 (5 bases). The ends were cut back, 0 bases at V and 9 bases at J, with 13 bases in the middle. Germline loops: CDR1 SGHRS, CDR2 YFSETQ. The CDR3 is made up of 14 amino acids. The CDR3, as DNA: TGCGCCAGCAGCTTGGCCGGGCAGGGTAGCATTCAGTACTTC. Residues: CASSLAGQGSIQYF.

The chain employs TRBV4-3 and TRBJ2-4; D might be TRBD1 or TRBD2, each matching 5 bases. V was trimmed by 3 bases and J by 0 bases, leaving 12 bases between them. Germline CDR1 and CDR2: LGHNA and YSLEER. The CDR3 extends over 16 amino acids. As DNA, the CDR3 is TGCGCCAGCAGCCAGTCGACGGGGACAGCCAAAAACATTCAGTACTTC. Its translation is CASSQSTGTAKNIQYF.

A few counts support this clonotype. The rearrangement links TRBV10-2 to TRBJ2-6; weak D call: TRBD2 (6 bases). CDR3 size: 14 residues. Trimming pared 7 bases from V and 0 bases from J, leaving 7 bases between. Per the germline V gene, CDR1 is WSHSY and CDR2 is SAAADI. The CDR3 loop reads CASTGSSGANVLTF. The CDR3 DNA follows: TGCGCCAGCACCGGGAGCTCTGGGGCCAACGTCCTGACTTTC.

Comment on this clonotype: This may stem from a read error, because a much larger clone lies one nucleotide away. The J gene is TRBJ2-1, the V gene TRBV5-1; D unclear. The V gene's germline CDR1 is SGHRS and CDR2 YFSETQ. The CDR3 length is 14 residues. CDR3 residues: CASSLSSAYNDQFF. DNA of the CDR3: TGCGCCAGCAGCTTGTCGAGCGCCTACAATGACCAGTTCTTC.

This clonotype has only a few counts. The V and J genes are TRBV20-1 and TRBJ2-1, with D perhaps TRBD1 (6 bases). Trimming shortened V by 0 bases and J by 10 bases, and 19 bases separated the two germline ends. The CDR3 totals 15 residues. Germline loops: CDR1 DFQATT, CDR2 SNEGSKA (reference sequence). CDR3 bases: TGCAGTGCTAGAGATGGGGGCCATACTACAAGCGAGCAGTTCTTC. It encodes CSARDGGHTTSEQFF.

The chain is built from TRBV3-1 and TRBJ2-1; the match to TRBD2 covers 11 bases. Losses at the gene ends were 4 bases for V and 5 bases for J; bases not matched to a gene: 7. Germline-derived CDR1 and CDR2 are LGHDT and YNNKEL (reference sequence). This CDR3 comprises 16 residues. CDR3 in amino acids: CASSRSSGRAHNEQFF. CDR3 bases: TGTGCCAGCAGCCGAAGTAGCGGGAGGGCCCACAATGAGCAGTTCTTC.

This chain uses TRBV6-5 with TRBJ2-1; D call uncertain. V gave up 0 bases and J gave up 4 bases, with 10 bases separating them. The germline V gene encodes CDR1 MNHEY and CDR2 SVGAGI. The CDR3 consists of 15 residues. The CDR3 protein is CASSYSSTYYNEQFF. The CDR3 DNA is TGTGCCAGCAGTTACTCCTCCACCTATTACAATGAGCAGTTCTTC.

This chain uses TRBV7-2 with TRBJ2-1; unclear D gene. CDR1 and CDR2 (germline): SGHTA, FQGNSA. The V and J ends lost 1 base and 5 bases respectively, with 15 bases between them. The CDR3 covers 16 residues. In DNA form, the CDR3 reads TGTGCCAGCAGCTTAGGGGGTGTGGGTTTTAACAATGAGCAGTTCTTC. Amino acid sequence: CASSLGGVGFNNEQFF.

Only a few counts were recorded for this clonotype. V is TRBV28 and J is TRBJ2-3, with unresolved D. Germline V gene data show CDR1 as MDHEN and CDR2 as SYDVKM. Trimming shortened V by 3 bases and J by 1 base, and 11 bases separated the two germline ends. This CDR3 has 15 residues. CDR3 sequence reads: CASSFWAVGTDTQYF. The CDR3 region has the DNA TGTGCCAGCAGTTTCTGGGCGGTAGGCACAGATACGCAGTATTTT.

CDR3 region: CASSLERLGYNEQFF. CDR3 bases: TGTGCCAGCAGCTTAGAGAGATTAGGCTACAATGAGCAGTTCTTC. The chain couples TRBV7-3 to TRBJ2-1; D unresolved. From germline, CDR1 is SGHTA and CDR2 FQGTGA. V was shortened by 2 bases and J by 3 bases, with 11 bases between the two germline ends. This CDR3 is built from 15 residues.